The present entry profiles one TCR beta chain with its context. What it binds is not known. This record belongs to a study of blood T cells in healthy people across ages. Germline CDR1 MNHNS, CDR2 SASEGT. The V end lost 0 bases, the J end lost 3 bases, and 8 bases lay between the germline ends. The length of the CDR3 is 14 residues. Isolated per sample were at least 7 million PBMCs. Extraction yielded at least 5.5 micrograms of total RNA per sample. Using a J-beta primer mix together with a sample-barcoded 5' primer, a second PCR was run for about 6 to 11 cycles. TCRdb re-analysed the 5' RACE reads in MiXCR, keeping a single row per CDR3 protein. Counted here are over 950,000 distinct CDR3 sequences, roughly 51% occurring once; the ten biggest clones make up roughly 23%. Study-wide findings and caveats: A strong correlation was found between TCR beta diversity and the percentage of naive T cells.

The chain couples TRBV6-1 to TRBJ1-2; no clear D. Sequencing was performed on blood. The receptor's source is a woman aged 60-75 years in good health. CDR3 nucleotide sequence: TGTGCCAGCAGTGAAGCGACAAGAGACTATGGCTACACCTTC. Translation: CASSEATRDYGYTF.